The TCR beta chain described here comes from a study of graft-versus-host responses after intestinal transplantation. This CDR3 contains 15 residues. Germline assignment: CDR1 SGHAT and CDR2 FQNNGV. With 1 base removed from V and 0 bases from J, the gap between germline ends came to 8 bases. The sample holds a few counts of this clone. With some 200,000 irradiated, violet-dye-labeled stimulator cells, some 200,000 CFSE-labeled responder cells were plated. This table comes from immunoSEQ multiplex PCR, and its TCRdb copy is limited to in-frame clones, with some not included. This table holds 6,000 to 8,000 clones, roughly 28% found once.

Sequenced here: alloreactive CD8+ T cells from a mixed lymphocyte reaction culture, sampled before transplantation. Subset given: CFSE-low proliferating T cells sorted from roughly six-day pre-transplant mixed lymphocyte reaction (GvH or HvG direction). The genes are TRBV11-2 and TRBJ2-3; D is unclear. The TCR originated in a human patient who was an organ donor for intestinal transplantation. The CDR3 spells CASSLVWSSTDTQYF. DNA for the CDR3: TGTGCCAGCAGCTTAGTGTGGTCTAGCACAGATACGCAGTATTTT.